This T cell receptor (beta chain) emerged from a study of cytomegalovirus exposure and HLA in healthy donors. Study-wide points: In a later analysis, a genetic analysis reported fewer productive-TCR N-insertions in an Asian-associated ancestry cluster than the cohort average.

A word on this clone: Its antigen is as yet unknown.

The study ran its PCR with 60 Vbeta and 13 Jbeta primers. The table came from immunoSEQ multiplex PCR; TCRdb's copy has only in-frame clones and leaves some out. The data contain 150,000 or so clones, 65% to 85% of them seen just once; the ten biggest clones take up about 2.2%. The V end lost 8 bases, the J end lost 2 bases, and 12 bases lay between the germline ends. The CDR3 is 13 amino acids. The germline CDR1 and CDR2 sequences are KGHSH and LQKENI. The rearrangement joins TRBV18 to TRBJ1-1, with D possibly being TRBD1 (6 bases). The specimen sequenced was PBMCs. This sequence originates from a man between 45 and 60 years old in good health and CMV-seronegative. The DNA for the CDR3 is TGTGCCAGCCTAGGACAGATAAACACTGAAGCTTTCTTT. This codes for CASLGQINTEAFF.